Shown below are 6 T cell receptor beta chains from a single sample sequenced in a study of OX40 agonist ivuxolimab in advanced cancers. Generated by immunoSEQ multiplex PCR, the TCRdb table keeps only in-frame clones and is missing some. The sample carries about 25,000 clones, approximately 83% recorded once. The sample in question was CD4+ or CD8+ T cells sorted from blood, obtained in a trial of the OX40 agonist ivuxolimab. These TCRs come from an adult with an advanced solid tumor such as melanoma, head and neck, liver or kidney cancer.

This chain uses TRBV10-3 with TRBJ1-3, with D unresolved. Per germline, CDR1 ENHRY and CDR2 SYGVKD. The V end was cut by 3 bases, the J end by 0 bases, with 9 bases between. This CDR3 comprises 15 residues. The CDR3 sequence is CAISDVANSGNTIYF. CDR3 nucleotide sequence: TGTGCCATCAGTGACGTGGCGAACTCTGGAAACACCATATATTTT.

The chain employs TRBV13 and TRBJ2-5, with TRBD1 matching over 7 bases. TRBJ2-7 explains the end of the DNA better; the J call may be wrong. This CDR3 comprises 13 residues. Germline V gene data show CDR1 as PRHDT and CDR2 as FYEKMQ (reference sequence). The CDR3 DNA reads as TGTGCCAGCAGCGCCACGGGACAGTACGAGCAGTACTTC. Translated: CASSATGQYEQYF.

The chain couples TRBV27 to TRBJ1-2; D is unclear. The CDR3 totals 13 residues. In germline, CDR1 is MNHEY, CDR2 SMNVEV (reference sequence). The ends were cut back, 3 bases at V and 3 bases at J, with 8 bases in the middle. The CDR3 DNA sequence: TGTGCCAGCAGTTTTGCCAGCTACTATGGCTACACCTTC. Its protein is CASSFASYYGYTF.

The CDR3 protein is CASSLGPSSGNTIYF. The CDR3 bases are TGTGCCAGCAGCTTAGGGCCTAGCTCTGGAAACACCATATATTTT. The rearrangement joins TRBV7-6 to TRBJ1-3; D ambiguous. Germline V gene data show CDR1 as SGHVS and CDR2 as FNYEAQ. The CDR3 is made up of 15 amino acids. V was clipped by 1 base and J by 0 bases, with 7 bases between them.

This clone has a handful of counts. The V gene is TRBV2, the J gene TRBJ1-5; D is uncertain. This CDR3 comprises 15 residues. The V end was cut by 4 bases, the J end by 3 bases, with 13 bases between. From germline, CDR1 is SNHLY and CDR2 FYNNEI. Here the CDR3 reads CASSAIGTSNQPQHF. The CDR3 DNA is TGTGCCAGCAGTGCAATCGGAACGTCCAATCAGCCCCAGCATTTT.

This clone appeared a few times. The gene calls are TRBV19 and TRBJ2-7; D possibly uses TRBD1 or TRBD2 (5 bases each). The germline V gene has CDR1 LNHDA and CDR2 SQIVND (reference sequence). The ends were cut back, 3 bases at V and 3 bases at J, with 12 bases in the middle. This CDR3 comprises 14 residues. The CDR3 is CASSIQGEGYEQYF. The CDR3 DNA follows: TGTGCCAGTAGTATCCAGGGTGAGGGCTACGAGCAGTACTTC.